This T cell receptor (beta chain) comes out of a study of T cell repertoires in cytomegalovirus infection. At the level of the study: Recently identified HLA-C-restricted CMV epitopes were among the peptides used.

Study results and caveats: CMV-specific TCR beta clonotypes restricted by HLA-C dominated the ex vivo response. Totalled public TCR beta family frequency picked out people who carried CMV plus the relevant HLA.

The sample holds many counts of this clonotype. Its target is not known. The CDR3 runs 13 residues. The V gene's germline CDR1 is SGHVS and CDR2 FNYEAQ. V dropped 0 bases and J dropped 7 bases, with 10 bases sitting between them. TCRdb recomputed calls from the reads with MiXCR, one row per CDR3 protein. This sample has 700,000 to 950,000 distinct CDR3 sequences, with less than 35% found just once. The input for sequencing was cultured CD8+ T cells from PBMCs, taken from culture after CMV antigen stimulation. V gene TRBV7-6 combines with J gene TRBJ2-7; tentative D call: TRBD2 (5 bases). The TCR originated in a human donor in good health (CMV status not recorded). Some clones in this sample may be carry-over from other donors' samples. The CDR3 reads CASSLAHPGEQYF. CDR3 nucleotides: TGTGCCAGCAGCTTAGCCCACCCGGGGGAGCAGTACTTC.